These T cell receptor beta chains were read from a single sample in a study of blood T cell repertoires in COVID-19. Here immunoSEQ multiplex PCR was the method, and the copy in TCRdb shows in-frame clones only, minus some. This sample yields about 220,000 clones, of which just over 85% are seen a single time; under 4% belongs to the top ten. Sequenced sample: PBMCs or T cells enriched from blood (not recorded which). Receptors originate from a woman between 40 and 50 years old with acute COVID-19. Both conserved end residues are trimmed from each CDR3. The D gene is left open where the match is weak.

TRBV18	TRBJ2-1	.	ASSPGGPNEQF
TRBV2	TRBJ2-3	TRBD2	ASSDLVAGPSDTQY
TRBV10-2	TRBJ1-1	TRBD1	ASTGQGPNTEAF
TRBV6-5	TRBJ1-6	TRBD1	ASRPPGQNNSPLH
TRBV18	TRBJ2-7	TRBD1	ASSPLGLRGNSLYEQY
TRBV6-5	TRBJ2-7	.	ASSYSGSYEQY
TRBV7-8	TRBJ1-5	.	ASSQTQNQPQH
TRBV24-1	TRBJ2-3	TRBD2	ATSGPEGTSGSTDTQY
TRBV19	TRBJ1-2	.	ASSIAEGYT
TRBV6-1	TRBJ2-3	TRBD1	ASSGGQGLIRTDTQY
TRBV18	TRBJ1-1	TRBD1	ASSPFRDRETEAF
TRBV29-1	TRBJ1-1	.	SVQGGRTEAF
TRBV4-3	TRBJ1-6	.	ASSQDYGGLYNSPLH
TRBV9	TRBJ1-2	TRBD1	ASSVGPQGASNGYT
TRBV3-1/TRBV3-2	TRBJ1-1	.	ASSRGAEAF
TRBV27	TRBJ1-5	TRBD1	ASSRGTGGSQPQH
TRBV6-2/TRBV6-3	TRBJ1-1	.	ASSLRGVGNTEAF
TRBV11-3	TRBJ1-1	TRBD1	ASSFGQVEGTEAF
TRBV12-3/TRBV12-4	TRBJ1-2	.	ASSVTESYGYT
TRBV6-5	TRBJ1-1	.	ASNGQEAF
TRBV7-9	TRBJ1-6	TRBD1	ASSLALRQGSSPLH
TRBV4-1	TRBJ2-3	.	ASSQVGGRKTDTQY
TRBV5-1	TRBJ1-2	.	ASSLDGGFAYGYT
TRBV7-9	TRBJ1-2	.	ASRPAGEGYGYT
TRBV5-4	TRBJ2-6	TRBD1	ASTLPPGTGDSGANVLT
TRBV6-2/TRBV6-3	TRBJ2-7	TRBD2	ASSPSTSGRSYEQY
TRBV5-1	TRBJ1-5	TRBD1	ASRKDINRGIGNQPQH
TRBV7-3	TRBJ2-3	.	ASSRRDRPLGTDTQY
TRBV9	TRBJ2-1	TRBD2	ASSVGGGANNEQF
TRBV27	TRBJ1-5	.	ASSLLAGGNQPQH
TRBV9	TRBJ2-4	TRBD1	ASSPWTGGVENIQY
TRBV5-1	TRBJ1-4	TRBD1	ASSRDRSNEKLF
TRBV6-6	TRBJ1-2	TRBD1	ASRNRGASPTIGYT
TRBV5-1	TRBJ1-3	.	ASSPSPGNTIY
TRBV29-1	TRBJ1-2	TRBD1	SVGDREIT
TRBV7-6	TRBJ1-1	.	ASSDRGMGDTEAF
TRBV7-3	TRBJ2-1	.	ASSRDYNEQF
TRBV6-2/TRBV6-3	TRBJ1-1	.	ASSYLRDEAF
TRBV14	TRBJ2-1	.	ASSLIDEQF
TRBV11-2	TRBJ1-1	.	ASSLVRVNTEAF
TRBV14	TRBJ2-1	.	ASSKRAADSGEQF
TRBV18	TRBJ1-5	TRBD1	ASSLQGAGSNQPQH
TRBV29-1	TRBJ1-2	TRBD1	SVLVTGVGYGYT
TRBV27	TRBJ2-3	TRBD2	AVRGGRDTQY
TRBV6-5	TRBJ2-7	.	ASSHDTDPTYEQY
TRBV6-5	TRBJ1-1	.	ASRIRDSGAEAF
TRBV5-1	TRBJ2-1	TRBD1	ASSLPDRGRGGSYNEQF
TRBV7-9	TRBJ1-2	TRBD1	ASSEGIGTGVLNYGYT
TRBV19	TRBJ1-2	TRBD1	ASTEFPDRGYGYT
TRBV11-2	TRBJ1-1	.	ASSLGLGMNTEAF